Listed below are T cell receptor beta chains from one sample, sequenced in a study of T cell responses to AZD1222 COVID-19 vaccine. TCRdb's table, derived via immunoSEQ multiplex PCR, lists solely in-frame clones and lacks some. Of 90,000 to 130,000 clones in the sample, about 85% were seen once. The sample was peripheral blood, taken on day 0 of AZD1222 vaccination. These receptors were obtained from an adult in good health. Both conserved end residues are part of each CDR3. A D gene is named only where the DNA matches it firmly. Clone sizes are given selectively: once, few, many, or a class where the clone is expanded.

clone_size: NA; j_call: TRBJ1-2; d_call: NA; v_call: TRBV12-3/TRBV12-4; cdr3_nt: TGTGCCAGCAGCCCCGAGGGGTTCTATGGCTACACCTTC; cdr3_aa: CASSPEGFYGYTF
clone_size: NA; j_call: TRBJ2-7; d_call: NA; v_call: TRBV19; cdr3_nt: TGTGCCAGTAGTAGTGGCACATCCTACGAGCAGTACTTC; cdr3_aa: CASSSGTSYEQYF
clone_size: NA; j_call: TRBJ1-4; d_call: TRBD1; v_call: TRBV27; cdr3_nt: TGTGCCAGCAGTCCACTACCAAGACAGGGGTTAAGGGAAAAACTGTTTTTT; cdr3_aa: CASSPLPRQGLREKLFF
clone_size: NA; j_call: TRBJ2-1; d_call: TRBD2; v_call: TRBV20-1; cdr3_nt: TGCAGTGCTAGTAATAGCGGGAGCCTCTATGAGCAGTTCTTC; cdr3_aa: CSASNSGSLYEQFF
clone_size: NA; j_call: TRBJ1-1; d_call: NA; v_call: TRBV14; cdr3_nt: TGTGCCAGCAGCCAAGATGGCAGGGGAACGACTGAAGCTTTCTTT; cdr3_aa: CASSQDGRGTTEAFF
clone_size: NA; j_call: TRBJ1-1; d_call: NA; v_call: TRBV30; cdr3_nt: TGTGCCTGGGGGGTAGGGATGAACACTGAAGCTTTCTTT; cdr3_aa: CAWGVGMNTEAFF
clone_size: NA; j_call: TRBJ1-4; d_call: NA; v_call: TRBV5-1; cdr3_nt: TGCGCCAGCAGCCCTGACCCTAGCGGGCATAGTGAAAAACTGTTTTTT; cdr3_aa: CASSPDPSGHSEKLFF
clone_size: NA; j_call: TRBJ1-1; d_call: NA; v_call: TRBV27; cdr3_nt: TGTGCCAGCAGTTTGATCGGGAACACTGAAGCTTTCTTT; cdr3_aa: CASSLIGNTEAFF
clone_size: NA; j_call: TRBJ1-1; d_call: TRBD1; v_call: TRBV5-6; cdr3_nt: TGTGCCAGCAGCCCCCGGGACAGTCCCTTTAGGGCTGAAGCTTTCTTT; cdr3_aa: CASSPRDSPFRAEAFF
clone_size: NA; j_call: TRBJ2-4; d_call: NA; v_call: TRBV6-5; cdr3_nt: TGTGCCATCGTCGCACCTTCAGGCATTCAGTACTTC; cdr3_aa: CAIVAPSGIQYF
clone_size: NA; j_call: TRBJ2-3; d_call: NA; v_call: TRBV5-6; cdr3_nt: TGTGCCAGCAGCTTCAGGGGGGTCGATACGCAGTATTTT; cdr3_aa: CASSFRGVDTQYF
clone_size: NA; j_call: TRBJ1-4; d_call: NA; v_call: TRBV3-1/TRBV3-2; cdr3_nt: TGTGCCAGCAGTGATTTAGGGGTTGCAACTAATGAAAAACTGTTTTTT; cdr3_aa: CASSDLGVATNEKLFF
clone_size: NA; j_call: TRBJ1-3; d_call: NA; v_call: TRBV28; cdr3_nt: TGTGCCAGCAGTTTTAGACGCGGCTCTGGAAACACCATATATTTT; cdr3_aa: CASSFRRGSGNTIYF
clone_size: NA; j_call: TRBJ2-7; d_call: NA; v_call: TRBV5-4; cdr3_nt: TGTGCCAGCAGCGAGATCGGGGTAACGACCTACGAGCAGTACTTC; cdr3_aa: CASSEIGVTTYEQYF
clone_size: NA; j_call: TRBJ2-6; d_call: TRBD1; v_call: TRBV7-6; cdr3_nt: TGTGCCAGCAGCGAGTCCCCAGGGGGCCCTGGGGCCAACGTCCTGACTTTC; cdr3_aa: CASSESPGGPGANVLTF
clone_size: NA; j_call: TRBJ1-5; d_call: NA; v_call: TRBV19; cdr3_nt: TGTGCCAGTAGTCAGGGTGAGGGCAATCAGCCCCAGCATTTT; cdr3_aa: CASSQGEGNQPQHF
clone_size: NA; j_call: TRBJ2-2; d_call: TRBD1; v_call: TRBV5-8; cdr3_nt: TGTGCCAGCAGCGACGGACAGGGGGCGCGAAACGGGGAGCTGTTTTTT; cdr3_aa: CASSDGQGARNGELFF
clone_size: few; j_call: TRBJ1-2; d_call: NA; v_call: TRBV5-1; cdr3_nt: TGCGCCAGCAGCTTGGTTGTGGGGAACGGCTACACCTTC; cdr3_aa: CASSLVVGNGYTF
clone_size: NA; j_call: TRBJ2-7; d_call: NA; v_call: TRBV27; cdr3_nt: TGTGCCAGCAGTTTCGGGGCGATCTCCTACGAGCAGTACTTC; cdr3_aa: CASSFGAISYEQYF
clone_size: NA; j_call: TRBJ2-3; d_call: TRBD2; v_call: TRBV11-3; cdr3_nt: TGTGCCAGCAGCTCGGGACTAGGCACAGATACGCAGTATTTT; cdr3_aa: CASSSGLGTDTQYF
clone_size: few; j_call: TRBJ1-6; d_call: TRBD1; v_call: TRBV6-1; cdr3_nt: TGTGCCAGCAGTGAATTAGCCGGGACAGGGGTCTCACCCCTCCACTTT; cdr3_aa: CASSELAGTGVSPLHF
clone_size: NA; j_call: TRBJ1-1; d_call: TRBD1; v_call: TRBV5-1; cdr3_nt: TGCGCCAGCAGCAGGGGACAGGGGAGAGAGAGCACTGAAGCTTTCTTT; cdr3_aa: CASSRGQGRESTEAFF
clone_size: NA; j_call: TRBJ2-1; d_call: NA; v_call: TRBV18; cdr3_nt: TGTGCCAGCTCACCAGGGCAGATTTACAATGAGCAGTTCTTC; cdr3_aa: CASSPGQIYNEQFF
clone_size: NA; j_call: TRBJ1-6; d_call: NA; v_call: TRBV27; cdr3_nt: TGTGCCAGCACTACCCGACTGAGCTCCTATAATTCACCCCTCCACTTT; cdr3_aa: CASTTRLSSYNSPLHF
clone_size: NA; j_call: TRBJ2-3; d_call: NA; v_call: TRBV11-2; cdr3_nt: TGTGCCAGCAGCTTCCGGCGGGGATTCACAGATACGCAGTATTTT; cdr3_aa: CASSFRRGFTDTQYF
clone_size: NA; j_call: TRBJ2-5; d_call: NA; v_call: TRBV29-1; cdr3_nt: TGCAGCGTTGGACGGACCCAAGAGACCCAGTACTTC; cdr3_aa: CSVGRTQETQYF
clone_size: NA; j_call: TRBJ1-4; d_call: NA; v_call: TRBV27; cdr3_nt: TGTGCCAGCAGTTTGGGAGCCTGGGCCCCTAATGAAAAACTGTTTTTT; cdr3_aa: CASSLGAWAPNEKLFF
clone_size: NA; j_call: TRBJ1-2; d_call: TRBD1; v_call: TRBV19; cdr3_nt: TGTGCCAGTAGTCCGGACAGGCCTTTTGGCTACACCTTC; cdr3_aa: CASSPDRPFGYTF
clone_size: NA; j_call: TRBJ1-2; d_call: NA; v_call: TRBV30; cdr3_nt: TGTGCCTGGATGTTAAACTATGGCTACACCTTC; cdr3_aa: CAWMLNYGYTF
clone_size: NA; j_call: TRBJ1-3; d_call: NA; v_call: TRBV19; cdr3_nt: TGTGCCAGTAGTTTCCCGGACAGCGTCTCTGGAAACACCATATATTTT; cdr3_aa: CASSFPDSVSGNTIYF
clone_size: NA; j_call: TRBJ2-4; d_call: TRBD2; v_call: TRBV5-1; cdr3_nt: TGCGCCAGCAGCTTCCCCCGGGCTAGCGGGAAGGTGGGTGACTTC; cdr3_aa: CASSFPRASGKVGDF
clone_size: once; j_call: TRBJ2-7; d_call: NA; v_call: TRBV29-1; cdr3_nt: TGCAGCGTTGGTGGCGGGACCTACGAGCAGTACTTC; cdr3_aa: CSVGGGTYEQYF
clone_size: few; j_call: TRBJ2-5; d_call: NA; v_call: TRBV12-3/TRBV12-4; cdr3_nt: TGTGCCAGCAGTTTAGGGTTAGGAGAGACCCAGTACTTC; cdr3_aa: CASSLGLGETQYF
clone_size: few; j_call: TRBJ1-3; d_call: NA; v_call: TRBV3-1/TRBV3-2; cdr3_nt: TGTGCCAGCAGCCAACACCAGAGCTCTGGAAACACCATATATTTT; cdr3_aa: CASSQHQSSGNTIYF
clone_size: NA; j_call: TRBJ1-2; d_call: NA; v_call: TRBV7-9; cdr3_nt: TGTGCCAGCAGCTTGGGGACCGCTGCTCTCTCTGGCTACACCTTC; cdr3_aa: CASSLGTAALSGYTF
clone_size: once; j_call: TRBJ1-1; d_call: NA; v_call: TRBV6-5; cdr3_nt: TGTGCCAGCAGTAAACCGGGACGGCTGTACACTGAAGCTTTCTTT; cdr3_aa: CASSKPGRLYTEAFF
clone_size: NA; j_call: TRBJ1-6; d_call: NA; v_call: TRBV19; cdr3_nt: TGTGCCAGTAGTATGGTGGGAGGCAATTCACCCCTCCACTTT; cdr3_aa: CASSMVGGNSPLHF
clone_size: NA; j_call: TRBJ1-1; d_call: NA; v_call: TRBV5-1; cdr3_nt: TGCGCCAGCACTGTCAGCTCCCGGGCGGAAACGAACACTGAAGCTTTCTTT; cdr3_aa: CASTVSSRAETNTEAFF
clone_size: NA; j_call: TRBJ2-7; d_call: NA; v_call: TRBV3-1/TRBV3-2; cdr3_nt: TGTGCCAGCAGCCAAGGTCCAGGCCCAAGCTCCTACGAGCAGTACTTC; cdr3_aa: CASSQGPGPSSYEQYF
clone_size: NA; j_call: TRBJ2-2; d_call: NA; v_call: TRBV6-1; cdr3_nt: TGTGCCAGCAGTGAGTGGACATCGAACACCGGGGAGCTGTTTTTT; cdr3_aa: CASSEWTSNTGELFF
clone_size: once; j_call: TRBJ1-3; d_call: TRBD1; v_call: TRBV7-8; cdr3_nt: TGTGCCAGCAGCCATAGACAGGGGGCAAGCACCATATATTTT; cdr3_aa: CASSHRQGASTIYF
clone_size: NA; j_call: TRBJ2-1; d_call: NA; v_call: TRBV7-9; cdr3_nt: TGTGCCAGCAGCTTGGGGCCCGGGAATGAGCAGTTCTTC; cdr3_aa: CASSLGPGNEQFF
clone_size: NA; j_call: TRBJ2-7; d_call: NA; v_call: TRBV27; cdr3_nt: TGTGCCAGCAGTTTATCGGGCAGGGTCCCCTACGAGCAGTACTTC; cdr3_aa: CASSLSGRVPYEQYF
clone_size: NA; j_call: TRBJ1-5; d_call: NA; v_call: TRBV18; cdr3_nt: TGTGCCAGCTCACCACCGCGAATGGGCAGGGTAGTCAATCAGCCCCAGCATTTT; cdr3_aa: CASSPPRMGRVVNQPQHF
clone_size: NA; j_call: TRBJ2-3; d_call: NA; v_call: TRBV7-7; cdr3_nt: TGTGCCAGCAGCGTTTCCGGGGTAGATACGCAGTATTTT; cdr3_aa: CASSVSGVDTQYF
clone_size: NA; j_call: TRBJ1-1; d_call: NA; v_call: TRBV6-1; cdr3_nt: TGTGCCAGCAGTGAAAGGGGGAAGGCTGAAGCTTTCTTT; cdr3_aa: CASSERGKAEAFF
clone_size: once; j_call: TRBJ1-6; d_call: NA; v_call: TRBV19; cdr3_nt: TGTGCCAGTACCCCGGGGGGTTCACCCCTCCACTTT; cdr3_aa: CASTPGGSPLHF
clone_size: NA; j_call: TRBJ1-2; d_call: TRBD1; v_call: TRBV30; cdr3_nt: TGTGCCTGGAGGAAGACAGGGGCTAACTATGGCTACACCTTC; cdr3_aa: CAWRKTGANYGYTF
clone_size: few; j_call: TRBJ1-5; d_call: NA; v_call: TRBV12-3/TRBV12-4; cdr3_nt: TGTGCCAGCAGAAGGGGTAATCAGCCCCAGCATTTT; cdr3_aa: CASRRGNQPQHF
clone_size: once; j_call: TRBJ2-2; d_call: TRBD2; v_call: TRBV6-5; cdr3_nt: TGTGCCAGCAGCCGGACTAGCGGTCGTACCGGGGAGCTGTTTTTT; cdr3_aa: CASSRTSGRTGELFF
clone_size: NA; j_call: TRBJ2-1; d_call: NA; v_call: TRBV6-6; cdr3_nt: TGTGCCAGCAGTTACTCACGGCTTTACAATGAGCAGTTCTTC; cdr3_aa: CASSYSRLYNEQFF
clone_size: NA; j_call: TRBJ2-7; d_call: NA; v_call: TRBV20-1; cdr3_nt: TGCAGTGCTAGAGCAGATCCCGAGCAGTACTTC; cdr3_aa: CSARADPEQYF
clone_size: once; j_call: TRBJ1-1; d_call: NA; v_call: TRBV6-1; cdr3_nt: TGTGCCAGCAGTGAAGTAAACAGGGCGGAAGCTTTCTTT; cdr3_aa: CASSEVNRAEAFF
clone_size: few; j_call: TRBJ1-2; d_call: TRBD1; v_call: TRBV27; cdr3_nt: TGTGCCAGCAGTGCTGGACAGGGCATTAACTATGGCTACACCTTC; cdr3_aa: CASSAGQGINYGYTF
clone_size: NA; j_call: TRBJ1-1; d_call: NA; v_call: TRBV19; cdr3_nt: TGTGCCAGTAGTATAAATTGGCAGAACACTGAAGCTTTCTTT; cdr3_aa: CASSINWQNTEAFF